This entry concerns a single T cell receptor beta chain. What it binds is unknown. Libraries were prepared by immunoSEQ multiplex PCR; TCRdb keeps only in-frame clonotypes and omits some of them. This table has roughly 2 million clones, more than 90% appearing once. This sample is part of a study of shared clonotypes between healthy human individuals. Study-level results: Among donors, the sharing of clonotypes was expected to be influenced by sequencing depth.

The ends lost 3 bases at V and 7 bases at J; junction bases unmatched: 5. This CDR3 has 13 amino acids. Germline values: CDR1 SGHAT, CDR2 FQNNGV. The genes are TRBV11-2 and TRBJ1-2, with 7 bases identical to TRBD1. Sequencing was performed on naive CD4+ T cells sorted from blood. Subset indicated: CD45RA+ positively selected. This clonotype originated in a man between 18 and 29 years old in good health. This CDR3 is CASSFTGDPGYTF. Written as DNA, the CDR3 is TGTGCCAGCAGCTTCACAGGGGACCCTGGCTACACCTTC.